This TCR beta chain was found in a study of cytomegalovirus exposure and HLA in healthy donors. Across the study: In terms of ancestry, the Caucasian-associated cluster contained about 81% of the roughly 400 genotyped donors.

The PCR had 60 Vbeta and 13 Jbeta primers. Produced via immunoSEQ multiplex PCR; TCRdb's table is partial and in-frame only. Among about 110,000 clones listed, roughly 15% were seen once. The TCR sequence derives from a female donor in good health and CMV-seronegative. The specimen sequenced was PBMCs.

The CDR3 region is CASSSLLGTSGYEQYF. Written as DNA, the CDR3 is TGTGCCAGTAGTTCACTTCTGGGGACTAGCGGGTACGAGCAGTACTTC. The V and J genes are TRBV19 and TRBJ2-7, with TRBD2 matching over 12 bases. Germline CDR1 reads LNHDA; CDR2 reads SQIVND (reference sequence). The V and J ends lost 5 bases and 4 bases, in that order; junction bases with no gene match: 9. This CDR3 is built from 16 residues.